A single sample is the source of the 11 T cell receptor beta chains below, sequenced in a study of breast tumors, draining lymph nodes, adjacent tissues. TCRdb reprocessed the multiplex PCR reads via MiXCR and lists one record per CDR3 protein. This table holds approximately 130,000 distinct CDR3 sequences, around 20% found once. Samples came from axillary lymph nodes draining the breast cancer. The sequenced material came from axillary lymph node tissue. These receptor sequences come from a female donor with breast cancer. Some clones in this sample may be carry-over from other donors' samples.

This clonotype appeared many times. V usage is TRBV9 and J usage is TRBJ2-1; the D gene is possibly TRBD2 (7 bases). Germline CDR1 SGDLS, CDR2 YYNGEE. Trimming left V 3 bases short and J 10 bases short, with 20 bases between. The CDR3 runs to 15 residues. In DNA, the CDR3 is TGTGCCAGCAGCGAGACGGGGGGAGGGGGATGGGAGCAGTTCTTC. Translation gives CASSETGGGGWEQFF. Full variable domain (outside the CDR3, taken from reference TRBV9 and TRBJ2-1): DSGVTQTPKHLITATGQRVTLRCSPRSGDLSVYWYQQSLDQGLQFLIQYYNGEERAKGNILERFSAQQFPDLHSELNLSSLELGDSALYFCASSETGGGGWEQFFGPGTRLTVL.

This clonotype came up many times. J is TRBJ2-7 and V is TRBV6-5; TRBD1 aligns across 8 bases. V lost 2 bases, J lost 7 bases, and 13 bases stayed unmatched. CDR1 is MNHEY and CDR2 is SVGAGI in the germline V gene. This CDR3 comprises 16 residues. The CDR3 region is CASSYTIPDRGVEQYF. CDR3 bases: TGTGCCAGCAGTTACACCATACCTGACAGGGGAGTGGAGCAGTACTTC.

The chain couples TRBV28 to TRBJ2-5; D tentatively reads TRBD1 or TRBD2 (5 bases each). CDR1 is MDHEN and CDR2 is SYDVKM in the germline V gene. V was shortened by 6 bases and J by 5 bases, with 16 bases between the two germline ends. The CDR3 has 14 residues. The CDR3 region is CASSRGRIEETQYF. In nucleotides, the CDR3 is TGTGCCAGCAGCCGGGGCAGGATCGAGGAGACCCAGTACTTC.

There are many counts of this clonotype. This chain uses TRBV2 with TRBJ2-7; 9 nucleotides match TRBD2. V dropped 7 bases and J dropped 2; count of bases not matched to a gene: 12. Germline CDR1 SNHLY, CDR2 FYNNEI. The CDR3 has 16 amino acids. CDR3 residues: CASKGLAGLPTYEQYF. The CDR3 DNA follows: TGTGCCAGCAAGGGCCTAGCGGGGTTGCCCACCTACGAGCAGTACTTC.

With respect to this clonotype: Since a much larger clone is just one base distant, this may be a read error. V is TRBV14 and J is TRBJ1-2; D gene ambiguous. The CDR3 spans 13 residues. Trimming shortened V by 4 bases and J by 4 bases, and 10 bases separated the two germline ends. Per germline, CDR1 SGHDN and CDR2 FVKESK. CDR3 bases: TGTGCCAGCAGCCCCGCGCCCCCCTATGGCTACACCTTC. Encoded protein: CASSPAPPYGYTF.

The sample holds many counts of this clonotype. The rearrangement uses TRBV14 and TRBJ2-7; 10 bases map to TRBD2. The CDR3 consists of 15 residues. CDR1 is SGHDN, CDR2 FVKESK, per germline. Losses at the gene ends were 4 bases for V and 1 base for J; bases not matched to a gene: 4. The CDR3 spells CASSLVAGGSYEQYF. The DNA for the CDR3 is TGTGCCAGCAGCCTTGTAGCGGGAGGATCCTACGAGCAGTACTTC.

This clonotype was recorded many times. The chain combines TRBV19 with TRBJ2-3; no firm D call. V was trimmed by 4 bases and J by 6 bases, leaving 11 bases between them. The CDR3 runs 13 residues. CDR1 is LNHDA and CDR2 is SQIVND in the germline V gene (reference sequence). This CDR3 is CASSSGMMDTQYF. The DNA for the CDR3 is TGTGCCAGTAGTAGCGGCATGATGGATACGCAGTATTTT. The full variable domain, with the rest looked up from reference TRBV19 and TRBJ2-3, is DGGITQSPKYLFRKEGQNVTLSCEQNLNHDAMYWYRQDPGQGLRLIYYSQIVNDFQKGDIAEGYSVSREKKESFPLTVTSAQKNPTAFYLCASSSGMMDTQYFGPGTRLTVL.

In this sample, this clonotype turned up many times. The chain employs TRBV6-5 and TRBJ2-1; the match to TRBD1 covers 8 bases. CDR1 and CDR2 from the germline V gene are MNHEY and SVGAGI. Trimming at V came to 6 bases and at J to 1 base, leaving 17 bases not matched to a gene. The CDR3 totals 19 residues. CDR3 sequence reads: CASSSRPPSGTGSYNEQFF. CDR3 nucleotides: TGTGCCAGCAGCTCTCGCCCACCCTCCGGGACAGGTTCCTACAATGAGCAGTTCTTC.

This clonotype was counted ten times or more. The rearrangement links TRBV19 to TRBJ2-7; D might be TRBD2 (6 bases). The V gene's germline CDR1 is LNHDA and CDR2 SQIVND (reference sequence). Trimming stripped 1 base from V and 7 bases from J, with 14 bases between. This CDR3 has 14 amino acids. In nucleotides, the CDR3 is TGTGCCAGTAGTATAGCGTCTAGCGCAGGAGAGCAGTACTTC. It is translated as CASSIASSAGEQYF.

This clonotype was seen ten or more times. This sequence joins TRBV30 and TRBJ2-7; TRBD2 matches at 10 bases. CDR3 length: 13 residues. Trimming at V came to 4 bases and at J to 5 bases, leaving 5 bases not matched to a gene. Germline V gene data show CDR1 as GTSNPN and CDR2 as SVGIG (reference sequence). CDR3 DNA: TGTGCCTGGACCATGCTAGCGGGAGACGAGCAGTACTTC. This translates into CAWTMLAGDEQYF.

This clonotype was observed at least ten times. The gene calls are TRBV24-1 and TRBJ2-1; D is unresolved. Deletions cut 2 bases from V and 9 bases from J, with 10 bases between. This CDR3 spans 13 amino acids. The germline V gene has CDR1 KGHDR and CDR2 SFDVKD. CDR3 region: CATSDSRTSEQFF. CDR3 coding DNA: TGTGCCACCAGTGATTCCCGGACCAGTGAGCAGTTCTTC.